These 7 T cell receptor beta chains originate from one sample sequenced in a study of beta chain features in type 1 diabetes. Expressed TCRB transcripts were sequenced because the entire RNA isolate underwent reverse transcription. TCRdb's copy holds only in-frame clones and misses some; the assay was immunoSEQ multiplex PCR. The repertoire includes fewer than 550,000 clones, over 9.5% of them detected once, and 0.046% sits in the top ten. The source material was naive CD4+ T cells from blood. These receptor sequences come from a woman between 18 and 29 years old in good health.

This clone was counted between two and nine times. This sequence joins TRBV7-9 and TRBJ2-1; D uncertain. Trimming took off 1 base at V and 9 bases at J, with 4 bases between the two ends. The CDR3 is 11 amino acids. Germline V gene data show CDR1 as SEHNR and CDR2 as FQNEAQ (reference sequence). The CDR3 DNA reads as TGTGCCAGCAGCTTAGACGTTGAGCAGTTCTTC. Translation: CASSLDVEQFF.

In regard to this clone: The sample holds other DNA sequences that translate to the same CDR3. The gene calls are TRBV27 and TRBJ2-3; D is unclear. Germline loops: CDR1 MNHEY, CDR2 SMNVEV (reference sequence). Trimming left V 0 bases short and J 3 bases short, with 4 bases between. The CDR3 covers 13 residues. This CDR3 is CASSLSRTDTQYF. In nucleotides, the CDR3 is TGTGCCAGCAGTTTATCAAGGACAGATACGCAGTATTTT.

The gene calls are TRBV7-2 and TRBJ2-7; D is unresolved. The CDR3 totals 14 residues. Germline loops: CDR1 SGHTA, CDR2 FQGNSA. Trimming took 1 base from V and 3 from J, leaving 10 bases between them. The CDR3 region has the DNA TGTGCCAGCAGCTTAGGTTCTCAGCTCTACGAGCAGTACTTC. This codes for CASSLGSQLYEQYF.

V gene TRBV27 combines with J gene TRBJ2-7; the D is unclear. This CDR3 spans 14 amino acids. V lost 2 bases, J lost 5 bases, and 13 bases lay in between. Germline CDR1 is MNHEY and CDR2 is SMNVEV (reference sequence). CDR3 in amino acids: CASSLKHPAHEQYF. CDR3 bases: TGTGCCAGCAGTTTAAAACATCCGGCCCACGAGCAGTACTTC.

The CDR3 here is CASQGGTGSHEQYV. As DNA, the CDR3 is TGTGCCTCCCAGGGGGGGACAGGGAGCCACGAGCAGTACGTC. The rearrangement joins TRBV28 to TRBJ2-7; 9 nucleotides align to TRBD1. The CDR3 loop spans 14 amino acids. Germline CDR1 and CDR2: MDHEN and SYDVKM. The ends lost 11 bases at V and 5 bases at J; junction bases unmatched: 13.

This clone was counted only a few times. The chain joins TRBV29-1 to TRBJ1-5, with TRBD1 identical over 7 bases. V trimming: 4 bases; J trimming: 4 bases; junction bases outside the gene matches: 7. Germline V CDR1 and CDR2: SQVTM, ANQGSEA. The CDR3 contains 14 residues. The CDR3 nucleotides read TGCAGCGTTGTTGTGGACAGGCGAAATCAGCCCCAGCATTTT. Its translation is CSVVVDRRNQPQHF.

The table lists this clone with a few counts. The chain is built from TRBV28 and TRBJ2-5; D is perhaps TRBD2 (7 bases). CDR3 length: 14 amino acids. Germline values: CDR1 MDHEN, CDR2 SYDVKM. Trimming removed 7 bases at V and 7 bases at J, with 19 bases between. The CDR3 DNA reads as TGTGCCAGCAACTCTTTGCGGGGGCGGCCGACCCAGTACTTC. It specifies CASNSLRGRPTQYF.